This T cell receptor (beta chain) was identified in a study of T cell repertoires in cytomegalovirus infection. TCRdb itself ran the reads through MiXCR, one entry per CDR3 protein. Counted here are 70,000 to 75,000 distinct CDR3 sequences, 3.5% to 4% occurring once; the ten biggest clones make up about 20%. The CDR3 sequence is 13 residues long. CDR1 SGHTA and CDR2 FQGNSA come from the germline V gene. The V gene lost 5 bases and the J gene lost 5 bases, with 12 bases spanning the gap. This clonotype was picked up many times. Antigen unknown. Study observations and caveats: In two of eight donors, the top clonotype was HLA-C-restricted CMV-specific.

The chain combines TRBV7-2 with TRBJ2-5; D may be TRBD2 (5 bases). This TCR was recovered from a human donor in good health (CMV status not recorded). Some clones in this sample may be carry-over from other donors' samples. The sample comprised PBMCs. The CDR3 DNA follows: TGTGCCAGCAGCCGCGGGTCCCGGGAGACCCAGTACTTC. It yields the protein CASSRGSRETQYF.